Below, 23 T cell receptor beta chains from the same sample are listed, as sequenced in a study of T cells in Graves' hyperthyroidism and ophthalmopathy. It was RNA transcripts that yielded the amplified TCR beta CDR3 regions. Researchers ran a first-round RT-PCR on the TCR CDR3 using the HTBI primer set. TCRdb re-called the multiplex PCR reads through MiXCR, storing one row per CDR3 protein. The profile shows around 580,000 distinct CDR3 sequences, roughly a sixth of them singletons. Sample: blood. All receptors come from a woman aged 18-35 years with Graves' hyperthyroidism.

The chain combines TRBV6-6 with TRBJ2-1; 9 bases map to TRBD1. The ends lost 0 bases at V and 6 bases at J; junction bases unmatched: 9. The germline gives CDR1 MNHNY, CDR2 SVGAGI (reference sequence). CDR3 length equals 17 residues. The DNA for the CDR3 is TGTGCCAGCAGTTACTCGCTGGGACAGGGTCCGGTCAATGAGCAGTTCTTC. Translation gives CASSYSLGQGPVNEQFF.

Comment on this clonotype: Germline and junction disagree at one end, which may indicate a read error. The chain is built from TRBV20-1 and TRBJ1-4, with D perhaps TRBD1 (5 bases). The CDR3 runs 12 residues. CDR1 is DFQATT and CDR2 is SNEGSKA in the germline V gene (reference sequence). CDR3: CSASRDAEKLLF. The CDR3 bases are TGCAGTGCTAGCAGGGACGCTGAAAAACTGCTTTTT.

As regards this clonotype: One end of the junction does not line up with germline, which may come from a read error. The chain joins TRBV3-1 to TRBJ2-1; a possible D gene is TRBD2 (7 bases). Germline V gene lookup returns CDR1 LGHDT and CDR2 YNNKEL (reference sequence). The CDR3 is 17 amino acids. CDR3 nucleotide sequence: TGTGCCAGCAGCCAAGATTTGGCGGGGGCCTCCTACAATGAGCAGCTCTTC. Translated, it gives CASSQDLAGASYNEQLF.

The CDR3: CSARDGGRDFLEQYF. The CDR3 bases are TGCAGTGCTAGAGATGGGGGCAGGGACTTCTTGGAGCAGTACTTC. The chain couples TRBV20-1 to TRBJ2-7, with D perhaps being TRBD1 or TRBD2 (6 bases each). There are 15 residues in the CDR3. Germline V gene sequence: CDR1 DFQATT, CDR2 SNEGSKA (reference sequence). Between the trimmed V and J ends, which lost 0 bases and 7 bases, there was a span of 19 bases.

Of note for this clonotype: Sequence at one end of the junction differs from germline and may be a read error. The chain joins TRBV28 to TRBJ2-6; no reliable D call. The CDR3 loop spans 14 amino acids. The germline V gene encodes CDR1 MDHEN and CDR2 SYDVKM. The CDR3 region has the DNA TGTGCCAACAGTTTCAACTCTGGGGCCAACGTCCTGACTTTC. Its translation is CANSFNSGANVLTF. The variable domain in full, completed from reference TRBV28 and TRBJ2-6, reads DVKVTQSSRYLVKRTGEKVFLECVQDMDHENMFWYRQDPGLGLRLIYFSYDVKMKEKGDIPEGYSVSREKKERFSLILESASTNQTSMYLCANSFNSGANVLTFGAGSRLTVL.

This clonotype was counted many times. The chain combines TRBV27 with TRBJ2-1, with TRBD2 as a possible D gene (6 bases). V lost 3 bases and J lost 9, with 21 bases in between. The V gene's germline CDR1 is MNHEY and CDR2 SMNVEV (reference sequence). The CDR3 has 16 amino acids. CDR3 loop: CASSLTAGTGVIEQFF. The CDR3 DNA reads as TGTGCCAGCAGTTTGACAGCCGGGACGGGGGTTATTGAGCAGTTCTTC.

This clonotype has at least ten counts. The chain combines TRBV20-1 with TRBJ2-3, with 9 bases aligning to TRBD2. Germline V gene lookup returns CDR1 DFQATT and CDR2 SNEGSKA (reference sequence). With 5 bases clipped from V and 3 bases from J, the junction kept 9 bases outside the gene matches. The CDR3 runs to 15 residues. The CDR3 sequence is CSARGGAVVTDTQYF. CDR3 DNA sequence: TGCAGTGCTCGCGGGGGGGCGGTGGTGACAGATACGCAGTATTTT.

This clonotype was seen at least ten times. The CDR3 nucleotides read TGTGCCAGTAGTGCGCGGACAGGGTGGTCGACTGAAGCTTTCTTT. This sequence encodes CASSARTGWSTEAFF. The gene calls are TRBV19 and TRBJ1-1, with 8 nucleotides matching TRBD1. The germline CDR1 and CDR2 sequences are LNHDA and SQIVND (reference sequence). V lost 5 bases to trimming and J lost 5 bases; unmatched junction nucleotides: 10. The CDR3 is made up of 15 amino acids. Full variable domain (outside the CDR3, taken from reference TRBV19 and TRBJ1-1): DGGITQSPKYLFRKEGQNVTLSCEQNLNHDAMYWYRQDPGQGLRLIYYSQIVNDFQKGDIAEGYSVSREKKESFPLTVTSAQKNPTAFYLCASSARTGWSTEAFFGQGTRLTVV.

The chain is built from TRBV20-1 and TRBJ2-7; no clear D. The V gene's germline CDR1 is DFQATT and CDR2 SNEGSKA (reference sequence). Trimming took 8 bases from V and 7 from J, leaving 12 bases between them. The CDR3 totals 10 residues. In nucleotides, the CDR3 is TGCAGTCCGATAGTGGAAGAGCAGTACTTC. This codes for CSPIVEEQYF.

The rearrangement links TRBV7-9 to TRBJ2-7, with TRBD2 identical over 8 bases. Looked up from germline, CDR1 is SEHNR and CDR2 is FQNEAQ (reference sequence). V lost 2 bases and J lost 2; bases outside the gene matches: 5. The length of the CDR3 is 15 residues. CDR3 sequence (DNA): TGTGCCAGCAGCTTACCGGCCGGGGGGGCCTACGAGCAGTACTTC. Protein: CASSLPAGGAYEQYF.

This clonotype was seen only a few times. The V call is TRBV7-9, the J call TRBJ1-5; a possible D gene is TRBD1 (6 bases). This CDR3 region has 17 residues. Deletions cut 5 bases from V and 1 base from J, with 18 bases between. Germline V lookup: CDR1 SEHNR, CDR2 FQNEAQ (reference sequence). Written as DNA, the CDR3 is TGTGCCAGCAGCGAAGGGACATCAGGGGCGAGCAATCAGCCCCAGCATTTT. Its protein is CASSEGTSGASNQPQHF.

This clonotype was counted at least ten times. This sequence joins TRBV2 and TRBJ1-1; the D is unclear. Trimming took off 4 bases at V and 0 bases at J, with 12 bases between the two ends. The length of the CDR3 is 15 residues. Germline CDR1 SNHLY, CDR2 FYNNEI. CDR3 protein: CASSGLGRLNTEAFF. CDR3 nucleotides: TGTGCCAGCAGTGGGCTTGGCAGACTGAACACTGAAGCTTTCTTT.

This clonotype was counted many times. The CDR3 region is CASRIAGNSPLHF. In DNA, the CDR3 is TGTGCCAGCAGGATCGCTGGTAATTCACCCCTCCACTTT. J is TRBJ1-6 and V is TRBV11-3; D remains ambiguous. Trimming shortened V by 6 bases and J by 6 bases, and 9 bases separated the two germline ends. Looked up from germline, CDR1 is SGHNT and CDR2 is YENEEA. CDR3 length equals 13 residues.

Only a few counts were recorded for this clonotype. The chain uses TRBV5-8 and TRBJ1-4; D may be TRBD1 (5 bases). The CDR3 is 17 amino acids. Trimming removed 6 bases at V and 0 bases at J, with 18 bases between. Germline V CDR1 and CDR2: SGHTS, YDEGEE. In DNA, the CDR3 is TGTGCCAGCACCGCAATTGGACAACGTGCAACTAATGAAAAACTGTTTTTT. This codes for CASTAIGQRATNEKLFF.

Only a few counts were recorded for this clonotype. A much larger clone lies a single base off, so this may be a read error. This chain connects TRBV12-3 or TRBV12-4 to TRBJ2-1, with TRBD1 as a possible D gene (6 bases). The CDR3 is 16 residues long. Trimming cost V 3 bases and J 8 bases, with 20 bases left between them. The CDR3 is CASSFAVGQGHDEQFF. CDR3 nucleotide sequence: TGTGCCAGCAGTTTTGCCGTGGGGCAGGGGCACGATGAGCAGTTCTTC.

The chain links TRBV7-6 to TRBJ2-1; 13 nucleotides agree with TRBD2. Looked up from germline, CDR1 is SGHVS and CDR2 is FNYEAQ. The CDR3 spans 16 residues. V gave up 5 bases and J gave up 6 bases; unmatched junction bases: 7. The CDR3 spells CASSLGTSGTTNEQFF. For the CDR3, the DNA is TGTGCCAGCAGCCTGGGGACTAGCGGGACAACCAATGAGCAGTTCTTC. The full variable domain, with the rest looked up from reference TRBV7-6 and TRBJ2-1, is GAGVSQSPRYKVTKRGQDVALRCDPISGHVSLYWYRQALGQGPEFLTYFNYEAQQDKSGLPNDRFSAERPEGSISTLTIQRTEQRDSAMYRCASSLGTSGTTNEQFFGPGTRLTVL.

The CDR3 loop is CAISDSIQGAEAFF. CDR3 DNA: TGTGCCATCAGTGATTCCATACAGGGGGCTGAAGCTTTCTTT. The chain uses TRBV10-3 and TRBJ1-1; 8 bases align to TRBD1. The CDR3 spans 14 residues. V lost 3 bases and J lost 6; bases outside the gene matches: 6. The germline gives CDR1 ENHRY, CDR2 SYGVKD.

This clonotype has at least ten counts. The rearrangement joins TRBV7-2 to TRBJ2-3; TRBD1 matches 9 bases. V trimming: 5 bases; J trimming: 2 bases; junction bases outside the gene matches: 5. This CDR3 has 15 amino acids. Germline V gives CDR1 SGHTA, CDR2 FQGNSA. This CDR3 reads CASSTGTGYTDTQYF. CDR3 coding DNA: TGTGCCAGCAGCACAGGGACAGGGTACACAGATACGCAGTATTTT. The full variable domain, its missing parts supplied by reference TRBV7-2 and TRBJ2-3, is GAGVSQSPSNKVTEKGKDVELRCDPISGHTALYWYRQSLGQGLEFLIYFQGNSAPDKSGLPSDRFSAERTGGSVSTLTIQRTQQEDSAVYLCASSTGTGYTDTQYFGPGTRLTVL.

This clonotype turned up a few times. The V call is TRBV7-9, the J call TRBJ2-1, with D possibly matching TRBD2 (5 bases). The V and J ends lost 1 base and 8 bases respectively, with 18 bases between them. The CDR3 covers 16 residues. Germline assignment: CDR1 SEHNR and CDR2 FQNEAQ (reference sequence). In nucleotides, the CDR3 is TGTGCCAGCAGCTTAGGAGGGCCCCTACAATCCGATGAGCAGTTCTTC. Translating gives CASSLGGPLQSDEQFF.

In this sample, this clonotype turned up many times. The chain uses TRBV12-3 or TRBV12-4 and TRBJ2-5; no firm D call. The V and J ends lost 5 bases and 3 bases respectively, with 25 bases between them. The CDR3 contains 18 residues. The CDR3 is CASSTARGARRFKETQYF. The CDR3 DNA is TGTGCCAGCAGTACCGCCCGTGGCGCGCGTAGATTTAAAGAGACCCAGTACTTC.

The gene calls are TRBV6-2 or TRBV6-3 and TRBJ2-7, with 8 bases lining up with TRBD2. The junction had 10 bases not matched to a gene; V was cut back by 0 bases and J by 6 bases. Germline CDR1 and CDR2: MNHEY and SVGEGT. The CDR3 has 16 amino acids. CDR3 amino acids: CASSYSRLAYNGEQYF. The CDR3 nucleotides are TGTGCCAGCAGTTACTCAAGACTAGCGTATAATGGCGAGCAGTACTTC.

At least ten counts were recorded for this clonotype. The rearrangement uses TRBV20-1 and TRBJ2-5; 11 bases agree with TRBD2. The CDR3 covers 16 residues. The J segment lost 7 bases and the V segment lost 1 base, leaving 11 bases of the junction unmatched. Per germline, CDR1 DFQATT and CDR2 SNEGSKA (reference sequence). CDR3 sequence reads: CSARAISGGASGTQYF. In DNA form, the CDR3 reads TGCAGTGCTAGAGCTATTAGCGGGGGGGCTAGTGGGACCCAGTACTTC.

This clonotype was seen a few times. This chain links TRBV4-1 with TRBJ2-1; D unresolved. Germline V lookup: CDR1 MGHRA, CDR2 YSYEKL. This CDR3 spans 13 amino acids. V lost 1 base to trimming and J lost 9 bases, with 10 bases between them. Here the CDR3 reads CASSQGLVFEQFF. DNA of the CDR3: TGCGCCAGCAGCCAAGGTCTGGTATTTGAGCAGTTCTTC.